A single sample is the source of the 28 T cell receptor beta chains below, sequenced in a study of blood T cells in healthy people across ages. With a J-beta primer mix and a sample-barcoded 5' primer, a second PCR ran roughly 6 to 11 cycles. TCRdb ran MiXCR on the 5' RACE reads and lists one entry per CDR3 protein. The sample lists roughly 2 million distinct CDR3 sequences; roughly 50% were seen once. Sequencing used blood. The receptors were sampled from a woman in her forties in good health.

In this sample, this clonotype turned up a few times. The V and J genes are TRBV7-2 and TRBJ1-2, with D perhaps TRBD1 (5 bases). This CDR3 is built from 14 residues. The V end lost 5 bases, the J end lost 1 base, and 11 bases lay between the germline ends. CDR1 is SGHTA and CDR2 is FQGNSA in the germline V gene. Here the CDR3 reads CASSRRQINYGYTF. For the CDR3, the DNA is TGTGCCAGCAGCCGCCGACAGATTAACTATGGCTACACCTTC.

This clonotype was observed a handful of times. The rearrangement links TRBV29-1 to TRBJ2-1; 8 bases match TRBD2. Germline trimming cut 3 bases from V and 0 bases from J; bases unmatched to any gene: 4. The CDR3 sequence is 15 residues long. CDR1 is SQVTM, CDR2 ANQGSEA, per germline. The CDR3 region is CSVERGDGSYNEQFF. CDR3 sequence (DNA): TGCAGCGTTGAGCGGGGGGACGGCTCCTACAATGAGCAGTTCTTC.

This clonotype was seen only once. The J gene is TRBJ1-5, the V gene TRBV7-2; D uncertain. CDR1 and CDR2 (germline): SGHTA, FQGNSA. The CDR3 contains 15 residues. With 5 bases removed from V and 0 bases from J, the gap between germline ends came to 11 bases. CDR3 amino acids: CASSTGPISNQPQHF. CDR3 DNA: TGTGCCAGCAGCACCGGACCGATTAGCAATCAGCCCCAGCATTTT.

The chain uses TRBV2 and TRBJ2-4, with a weak D call TRBD2 (7 bases). Germline CDR1 is SNHLY and CDR2 is FYNNEI. V shed 8 bases and J shed 13 bases, with 24 bases lying between them. This CDR3 is built from 14 residues. In DNA form, the CDR3 reads TGTGCCAGCGGTCCAATGACAGGTGCGGGGGAGCAGTACTTC. It translates to CASGPMTGAGEQYF.

This chain uses TRBV27 with TRBJ2-4, with 11 positions matching TRBD1. The closer fit of TRBJ2-5 to the DNA end suggests the J call may be wrong. Germline V gene sequence: CDR1 MNHEY, CDR2 SMNVEV (reference sequence). The CDR3 runs 15 residues. DNA for the CDR3: TGTGCCAGCAGTTTTTGGGACAGGGGGGAAGAGACCCAGTACTTC. Protein sequence: CASSFWDRGEETQYF.

The gene calls are TRBV20-1 and TRBJ1-5, with D possibly being TRBD1 (6 bases). V dropped 0 bases and J dropped 4 bases, with 13 bases sitting between them. The germline CDR1 and CDR2 sequences are DFQATT and SNEGSKA (reference sequence). The CDR3 has 15 residues. The CDR3 spells CSARDIRGQNQPQHF. The CDR3 nucleotides read TGCAGTGCTAGAGATATCCGGGGGCAAAATCAGCCCCAGCATTTT.

The chain carries TRBV7-2 and TRBJ2-7; 7 bases align to TRBD2. Germline CDR1 reads SGHTA; CDR2 reads FQGNSA. With 3 bases clipped from V and 4 bases from J, the junction kept 9 bases outside the gene matches. The CDR3 is made up of 15 amino acids. The CDR3 loop is CASSLHGGSFYEQYF. CDR3 DNA: TGTGCCAGCAGCTTGCACGGGGGGAGTTTTTACGAGCAGTACTTC.

This chain uses TRBV7-2 with TRBJ2-5; 7 nucleotides line up with TRBD2. CDR3 length equals 16 residues. Trimming took 5 bases from V and 0 from J; bases not matched to a gene: 9. CDR1 and CDR2 (germline): SGHTA, FQGNSA. CDR3 loop: CASSLERDVYQETQYF. In DNA form, the CDR3 reads TGTGCCAGCAGCCTGGAGCGGGACGTGTACCAAGAGACCCAGTACTTC.

There are a few counts of this clonotype. In DNA, the CDR3 is TGCGCCAGCAGCTCGACCGGGACGGCATCCTGGGGGCAGTACTTC. Amino acids: CASSSTGTASWGQYF. The chain recombines TRBV5-1 with TRBJ2-4, with D perhaps given as TRBD1 or TRBD2 (5 bases each). The ends were cut back, 3 bases at V and 13 bases at J, with 23 bases in the middle. Germline-derived CDR1 and CDR2 are SGHRS and YFSETQ. The CDR3 extends over 15 amino acids.

This clonotype was picked up a small number of times. This chain joins TRBV29-1 and TRBJ2-1; D is perhaps TRBD2 (5 bases). This CDR3 is built from 14 residues. Trimming removed 5 bases from V and 1 base from J, with 12 bases in between. Germline CDR1 is SQVTM and CDR2 is ANQGSEA. The CDR3 DNA follows: TGCAGCGTTAAGGAGCGGCTGTCCTACAATGAGCAGTTCTTC. Its protein is CSVKERLSYNEQFF.

This clonotype appeared a few times. The chain carries TRBV6-2 or TRBV6-3 and TRBJ2-6; possibly TRBD2 for D (6 bases). CDR1 and CDR2 from the germline V gene are MNHEY and SVGEGT. V was cut by 6 bases and J by 1 base, with 10 bases left in between. CDR3 length: 15 amino acids. CDR3 in amino acids: CASRTAGSGANVLTF. The CDR3 nucleotides read TGTGCCAGCAGAACCGCGGGATCTGGGGCCAACGTCCTGACTTTC.

The V and J genes are TRBV18 and TRBJ2-5; D gene unclear. V was trimmed by 3 bases and J by 1 base, leaving 9 bases between them. The germline CDR1 and CDR2 sequences are KGHSH and LQKENI. The CDR3 covers 14 residues. CDR3 sequence: CASSPLPRQETQYF. CDR3 DNA sequence: TGTGCCAGCTCACCTCTACCCCGCCAAGAGACCCAGTACTTC.

This clonotype was recorded many times. This rearrangement joins TRBV4-1 to TRBJ1-4; tentative D call: TRBD1 (6 bases). CDR1 and CDR2 from the germline V gene are MGHRA and YSYEKL. V lost 1 base and J 7 bases, leaving 13 bases between the germline ends. This CDR3 is 15 amino acids long. The CDR3 DNA reads as TGCGCCAGCAGCCAAGGGACAGAGCGCCTTGAAAAACTGTTTTTT. It translates to CASSQGTERLEKLFF.

The V call is TRBV7-9, the J call TRBJ2-7; 7 nucleotides agree with TRBD2. This CDR3 has 16 amino acids. V lost 3 bases to trimming and J lost 1 base; unmatched junction nucleotides: 9. From germline, CDR1 is SEHNR and CDR2 FQNEAQ (reference sequence). The CDR3 bases are TGTGCCAGCAGCTTTCGTCAGCGGGGTACTTCCTACGAGCAGTACTTC. Amino acids: CASSFRQRGTSYEQYF.

The gene calls are TRBV24-1 and TRBJ2-4; no definite D call. V lost 4 bases to trimming and J lost 6 bases, with 3 bases between them. Germline CDR1 is KGHDR and CDR2 is SFDVKD. The CDR3 contains 11 residues. CDR3 protein: CATSELNIQYF. The CDR3 DNA follows: TGTGCCACCAGTGAGTTAAACATTCAGTACTTC.

The chain joins TRBV9 to TRBJ2-2; D gene unclear. The CDR3 is made up of 15 amino acids. In germline, CDR1 is SGDLS, CDR2 YYNGEE. Trimming removed 0 bases from V and 4 bases from J, with 10 bases in between. CDR3 in amino acids: CASSVDSRITGELFF. As DNA, the CDR3 is TGTGCCAGCAGCGTAGATTCCCGAATCACCGGGGAGCTGTTTTTT.

V gene TRBV20-1 combines with J gene TRBJ2-4, with 7 bases lining up with TRBD1. The DNA end favors TRBJ2-7, so the J call may be wrong. The germline V gene has CDR1 DFQATT and CDR2 SNEGSKA (reference sequence). This CDR3 contains 14 residues. The CDR3: CSAIMNRGPNEQYF. The CDR3 DNA is TGCAGTGCTATCATGAACAGGGGACCCAACGAGCAGTACTTC.

The V call is TRBV7-8, the J call TRBJ2-5, with D unresolved. Germline CDR1 reads SGHVS; CDR2 reads FQNEAQ. The ends were cut back, 0 bases at V and 1 base at J, with 15 bases in the middle. This CDR3 spans 17 amino acids. CDR3 in DNA: TGTGCCAGCAGCTTAGCGCAAAGAGGAGTGATCCAAGAGACCCAGTACTTC. Protein product: CASSLAQRGVIQETQYF.

V gene TRBV13 combines with J gene TRBJ2-1; 8 bases are a match to TRBD2. V was clipped by 5 bases and J by 5 bases; unmatched bases: 14. Germline CDR1 reads PRHDT; CDR2 reads FYEKMQ (reference sequence). The CDR3 consists of 17 residues. CDR3 region: CASSLFPGTRTNNEQFF. DNA of the CDR3: TGTGCCAGCAGCCTCTTCCCCGGGACTAGAACAAACAATGAGCAGTTCTTC.

The gene calls are TRBV6-8 and TRBJ2-5, with 10 positions matching TRBD1. V was clipped by 1 base and J by 6 bases; unmatched bases: 2. This CDR3 region has 14 residues. Germline V gene data show CDR1 as MNHGY and CDR2 as SAAAGT. The CDR3 spells CASSYWDRGKTQYF. The CDR3, as DNA: TGTGCCAGCAGTTACTGGGACAGGGGAAAGACCCAGTACTTC.

This sequence joins TRBV28 and TRBJ2-1, with D tentatively TRBD1 (6 bases). V lost 2 bases and J 10 bases, leaving 15 bases between the germline ends. Looked up from germline, CDR1 is MDHEN and CDR2 is SYDVKM. The CDR3 has 14 residues. CDR3 DNA: TGTGCCAGCAGTTTAGTGGGCAGGGGACGGGAGCAGTTCTTC. This gives the protein CASSLVGRGREQFF. Complete variable domain (other parts from reference TRBV28 and TRBJ2-1): DVKVTQSSRYLVKRTGEKVFLECVQDMDHENMFWYRQDPGLGLRLIYFSYDVKMKEKGDIPEGYSVSREKKERFSLILESASTNQTSMYLCASSLVGRGREQFFGPGTRLTVL.

The chain couples TRBV18 to TRBJ2-1, with 10 bases matching TRBD1. Germline V lookup: CDR1 KGHSH, CDR2 LQKENI. The CDR3 consists of 16 residues. The trim removed 3 bases at V and 8 bases at J, leaving 10 bases unmatched. Here the CDR3 reads CASSPPGQGMMYEQFF. DNA of the CDR3: TGTGCCAGCTCACCGCCGGGACAGGGGATGATGTATGAGCAGTTCTTC. The full variable domain, completed using reference TRBV18 and TRBJ2-1, is NAGVMQNPRHLVRRRGQEARLRCSPMKGHSHVYWYRQLPEEGLKFMVYLQKENIIDESGMPKERFSAEFPKEGPSILRIQQVVRGDSAAYFCASSPPGQGMMYEQFFGPGTRLTVL.

This clonotype has a single count. The chain couples TRBV7-8 to TRBJ2-3; no firm D call. V was shortened by 2 bases and J by 1 base, with 10 bases between the two germline ends. This CDR3 contains 15 residues. CDR1 is SGHVS and CDR2 is FQNEAQ in the germline V gene. The CDR3 DNA reads TGTGCCAGCAGCTTAAACCGGGCTGGCACAGATACGCAGTATTTT. Its translation: CASSLNRAGTDTQYF.

The chain has TRBV10-1 and TRBJ2-3, with 9 bases matching TRBD2. This CDR3 spans 14 amino acids. V lost 4 bases, J lost 5 bases, and 4 bases stayed unmatched. Germline CDR1 reads WNHNN; CDR2 reads SYGVQD (reference sequence). CDR3 sequence: CASSALAGEDTQYF. The CDR3 DNA reads TGCGCCAGCAGTGCCTTAGCGGGGGAAGATACGCAGTATTTT.

This clonotype was seen a single time. With a much larger clone just one base away, this may be a read error. The genes are TRBV12-3 or TRBV12-4 and TRBJ2-5; no clear D. The CDR3 covers 12 residues. The CDR3 spells CTSSHVPETQYF. The CDR3 DNA sequence: TGTACCAGCAGCCACGTACCGGAGACCCAGTACTTC.

The genes are TRBV12-3 or TRBV12-4 and TRBJ1-3, with a possible D match to TRBD1 (6 bases). Trimming removed 6 bases from V and 4 bases from J, with 16 bases in between. The CDR3 is 15 residues long. The CDR3 nucleotides read TGTGCCAGCAGCGCATACAGGGATTACGGAAACACCATATATTTT. Protein: CASSAYRDYGNTIYF.

There are a few counts of this clonotype. The chain is built from TRBV7-2 and TRBJ1-1; no clear D gene. From germline, CDR1 is SGHTA and CDR2 FQGNSA. Trimming cost V 2 bases and J 2 bases, with 6 bases left between them. CDR3 length: 13 residues. The CDR3 DNA reads TGTGCCAGCAGCTTAACGACTAACACTGAAGCTTTCTTT. This sequence encodes CASSLTTNTEAFF.

V is TRBV9 and J is TRBJ2-1; 16 bases fit TRBD2. Germline V gives CDR1 SGDLS, CDR2 YYNGEE. V dropped 3 bases and J dropped 9; count of bases not matched to a gene: 12. This CDR3 spans 18 amino acids. The DNA for the CDR3 is TGTGCCAGCAGCGCCGGACCCGGGACTAGCGGGGGGGGTGGTGAGCAGTTCTTC. Translated, it gives CASSAGPGTSGGGGEQFF.